This T cell receptor (beta chain) emerged from a study of preoperative IRX-2 immunotherapy in early breast cancer. In this sample, this clone turned up once. Per the germline V gene, CDR1 is MNHEY and CDR2 is SMNVEV (reference sequence). V was clipped by 0 bases and J by 3 bases, with 13 bases between them. The CDR3 contains 16 residues. Data came from immunoSEQ multiplex PCR; TCRdb stores just in-frame clones and leaves some out. Among roughly 35,000 clones, around 96% were seen once, and the ten largest hold nearly 6.5%. Described treatment: preoperative locoregional IRX-2 cytokine immunotherapy. Samples came from a phase Ib trial of preoperative locoregional IRX-2 cytokine immunotherapy.

This specimen was taken from a patient treated with IRX-2 immunotherapy. The rearrangement joins TRBV27 to TRBJ2-3; TRBD2 might be the D (6 bases). This receptor was taken from a human donor with breast cancer. DNA for the CDR3: TGTGCCAGCAGTTTATCGTCCGGAGGGTTTACAGATACGCAGTATTTT. The encoded protein is CASSLSSGGFTDTQYF.